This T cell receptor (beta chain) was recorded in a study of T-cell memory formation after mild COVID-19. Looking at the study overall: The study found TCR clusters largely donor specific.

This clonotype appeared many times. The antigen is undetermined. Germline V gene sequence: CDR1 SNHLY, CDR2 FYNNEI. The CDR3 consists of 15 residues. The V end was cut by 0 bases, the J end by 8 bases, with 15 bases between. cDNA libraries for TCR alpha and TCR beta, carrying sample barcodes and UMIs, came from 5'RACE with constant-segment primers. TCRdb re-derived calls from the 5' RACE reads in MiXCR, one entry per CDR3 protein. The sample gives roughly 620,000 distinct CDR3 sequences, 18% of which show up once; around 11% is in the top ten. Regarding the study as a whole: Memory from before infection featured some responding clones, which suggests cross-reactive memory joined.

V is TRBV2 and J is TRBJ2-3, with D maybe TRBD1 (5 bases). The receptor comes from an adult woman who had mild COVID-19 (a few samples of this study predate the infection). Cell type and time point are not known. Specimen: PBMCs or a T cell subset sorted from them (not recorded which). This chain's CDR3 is CASSEARLDRGTQYF. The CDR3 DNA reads TGTGCCAGCAGTGAAGCTAGGCTCGATAGGGGTACGCAGTATTTT.